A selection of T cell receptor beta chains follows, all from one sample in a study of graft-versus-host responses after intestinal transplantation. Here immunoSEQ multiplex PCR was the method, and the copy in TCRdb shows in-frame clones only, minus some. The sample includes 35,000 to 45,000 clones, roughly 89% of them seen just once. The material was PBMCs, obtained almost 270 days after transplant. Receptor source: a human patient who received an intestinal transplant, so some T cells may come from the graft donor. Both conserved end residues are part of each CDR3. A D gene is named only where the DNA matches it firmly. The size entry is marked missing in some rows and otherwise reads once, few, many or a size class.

cdr3_nt: TGTGCCAGCAGTATCTATCTGGGACAGGGGAACACTGAAGCTTTCTTT; cdr3_aa: CASSIYLGQGNTEAFF; v_call: TRBV5-6; d_call: TRBD1; cdr3_length: 16; clone_size: NA; j_call: TRBJ1-1
cdr3_nt: TGTGCCAGCAGCCGCCGACTAGCGGGGGTCTCCTACAATGAGCAGTTCTTC; cdr3_aa: CASSRRLAGVSYNEQFF; v_call: TRBV16; d_call: TRBD2; cdr3_length: 17; clone_size: NA; j_call: TRBJ2-1
cdr3_nt: TGTGCCAGCAGACTCAGGGATTACAATGAGCAGTTCTTC; cdr3_aa: CASRLRDYNEQFF; v_call: TRBV2; d_call: NA; cdr3_length: 13; clone_size: NA; j_call: TRBJ2-1
cdr3_nt: TGTGCCAGCAGTTCGGGCAGTGAAGCTTTCTTT; cdr3_aa: CASSSGSEAFF; v_call: TRBV6-5; d_call: NA; cdr3_length: 11; clone_size: NA; j_call: TRBJ1-1
cdr3_nt: TGTGCCACCAGGGACTACCTCACAGATACGCAGTATTTT; cdr3_aa: CATRDYLTDTQYF; v_call: TRBV2; d_call: TRBD2; cdr3_length: 13; clone_size: NA; j_call: TRBJ2-3
cdr3_nt: TGTGCCAGCAGTGAATCCGGCACTAACACCGGGGAGCTGTTTTTT; cdr3_aa: CASSESGTNTGELFF; v_call: TRBV2; d_call: NA; cdr3_length: 15; clone_size: NA; j_call: TRBJ2-2
cdr3_nt: TGTGCCAGCAGCAAAGTGGGGACAGGTCACTTCTCCTACGAGCAGTACTTC; cdr3_aa: CASSKVGTGHFSYEQYF; v_call: TRBV21-1; d_call: NA; cdr3_length: 17; clone_size: NA; j_call: TRBJ2-7
cdr3_nt: TGCGCCAGCAGCTTGGGACCCTCAGGGCGAACCCAGTACTTC; cdr3_aa: CASSLGPSGRTQYF; v_call: TRBV5-1; d_call: NA; cdr3_length: 14; clone_size: NA; j_call: TRBJ2-5
cdr3_nt: TGTGCCAGCAGCTTTTCCCGGGTGTACTACGAGCAGTACTTC; cdr3_aa: CASSFSRVYYEQYF; v_call: TRBV6-1; d_call: NA; cdr3_length: 14; clone_size: NA; j_call: TRBJ2-7
cdr3_nt: TGTGCCAGCAGGAACCAGAACACTGAAGCTTTCTTT; cdr3_aa: CASRNQNTEAFF; v_call: TRBV7-9; d_call: NA; cdr3_length: 12; clone_size: once; j_call: TRBJ1-1
cdr3_nt: TGTGCCAGCAGTCGCGGGGGGACCTTGTACAATGAGCAGTTCTTC; cdr3_aa: CASSRGGTLYNEQFF; v_call: TRBV27; d_call: TRBD2; cdr3_length: 15; clone_size: NA; j_call: TRBJ2-1
cdr3_nt: TGTGCCAGCAGTCCCATGGGACAGCCCTACGAGCAGTACTTC; cdr3_aa: CASSPMGQPYEQYF; v_call: TRBV6-5; d_call: TRBD1; cdr3_length: 14; clone_size: NA; j_call: TRBJ2-7
cdr3_nt: TGTGCCAGTAGTATCGGGACAGGGAATCAGCCCCAGCATTTT; cdr3_aa: CASSIGTGNQPQHF; v_call: TRBV19; d_call: TRBD1; cdr3_length: 14; clone_size: NA; j_call: TRBJ1-5
cdr3_nt: TGCGCCAGCAGCTGGGGGGACAGACAGAAAGAGACCCAGTACTTC; cdr3_aa: CASSWGDRQKETQYF; v_call: TRBV5-1; d_call: NA; cdr3_length: 15; clone_size: NA; j_call: TRBJ2-5
cdr3_nt: TGTGCCAGCAGCACCAGGGGACAGGGGAACAGGGGCAATCAGCCCCAGCATTTT; cdr3_aa: CASSTRGQGNRGNQPQHF; v_call: TRBV21-1; d_call: NA; cdr3_length: 18; clone_size: NA; j_call: TRBJ1-5
cdr3_nt: TGCGCCAGCAGCTGGACAGCTTTATCCTACGAGCAGTACTTC; cdr3_aa: CASSWTALSYEQYF; v_call: TRBV5-1; d_call: NA; cdr3_length: 14; clone_size: NA; j_call: TRBJ2-7
cdr3_nt: TGTGCCAGCAGCCAAGGATCCGGGGCTGATAACTATGGCTACACCTTC; cdr3_aa: CASSQGSGADNYGYTF; v_call: TRBV4-2; d_call: NA; cdr3_length: 16; clone_size: NA; j_call: TRBJ1-2
cdr3_nt: TGTGCCAGCAGTTACGGAACCTCCTACGAGCAGTACTTC; cdr3_aa: CASSYGTSYEQYF; v_call: TRBV6-5; d_call: NA; cdr3_length: 13; clone_size: once; j_call: TRBJ2-7
cdr3_nt: TGTGCCAGCAGTCCCCGGGCCCCCTCCGAAGCTTTCTTT; cdr3_aa: CASSPRAPSEAFF; v_call: TRBV6-6; d_call: NA; cdr3_length: 13; clone_size: NA; j_call: TRBJ1-1
cdr3_nt: TGTGCCAGTAGTGTGTCAATGAACACTGAAGCTTTCTTT; cdr3_aa: CASSVSMNTEAFF; v_call: TRBV19; d_call: NA; cdr3_length: 13; clone_size: once; j_call: TRBJ1-1
cdr3_nt: TGCGCCAGCAGCCAAGGGTCAGGTACCTCCTACGAGCAGTACTTC; cdr3_aa: CASSQGSGTSYEQYF; v_call: TRBV4-1; d_call: NA; cdr3_length: 15; clone_size: NA; j_call: TRBJ2-7
cdr3_nt: TGTGCCAGCAGCTTGGTTATAGGGAAAGGGTATGGCTACACCTTC; cdr3_aa: CASSLVIGKGYGYTF; v_call: TRBV5-4; d_call: NA; cdr3_length: 15; clone_size: once; j_call: TRBJ1-2
cdr3_nt: TGTGCCAGCTGGCAGACCGGGGAGCTGTTTTTT; cdr3_aa: CASWQTGELFF; v_call: TRBV6-6; d_call: NA; cdr3_length: 11; clone_size: NA; j_call: TRBJ2-2
cdr3_nt: TGTGCCAGCAGCCAACCCTGGACAGGACTCACGGGAGGCTACACCTTC; cdr3_aa: CASSQPWTGLTGGYTF; v_call: TRBV4-2; d_call: TRBD1; cdr3_length: 16; clone_size: NA; j_call: TRBJ1-2
cdr3_nt: TGTGCCATCAGTGAACACCGGGACAGGAGGTACAATGAGCAGTTCTTC; cdr3_aa: CAISEHRDRRYNEQFF; v_call: TRBV10-3; d_call: TRBD1; cdr3_length: 16; clone_size: NA; j_call: TRBJ2-1
cdr3_nt: TGTGCCAGCAGTTACGGTCAGACAGGGAACTATGGCTACACCTTC; cdr3_aa: CASSYGQTGNYGYTF; v_call: TRBV6-5; d_call: TRBD1; cdr3_length: 15; clone_size: NA; j_call: TRBJ1-2
cdr3_nt: TGTGCCAGCAGTGAAAACTATGGCTACACCTTC; cdr3_aa: CASSENYGYTF; v_call: TRBV6-5; d_call: NA; cdr3_length: 11; clone_size: NA; j_call: TRBJ1-2
cdr3_nt: TGTGCCAGCAGCTTGGAAGGACTAGCGGCGTTTGATACGCAGTATTTT; cdr3_aa: CASSLEGLAAFDTQYF; v_call: TRBV5-4; d_call: TRBD2; cdr3_length: 16; clone_size: NA; j_call: TRBJ2-3
cdr3_nt: TGCGCCAGCAGTGTACGGGGCTCAAACACTGAAGCTTTCTTT; cdr3_aa: CASSVRGSNTEAFF; v_call: TRBV10-1; d_call: NA; cdr3_length: 14; clone_size: NA; j_call: TRBJ1-1
cdr3_nt: TGTGCCAGCAGTGAATCACAGGGGAGGACTGGTGGCTACACCTTC; cdr3_aa: CASSESQGRTGGYTF; v_call: TRBV6-1; d_call: TRBD1; cdr3_length: 15; clone_size: once; j_call: TRBJ1-2
cdr3_nt: TGTGCCAGCAGCTTTCGCCCAGACAGTTACGAGCAGTACTTC; cdr3_aa: CASSFRPDSYEQYF; v_call: TRBV7-9; d_call: NA; cdr3_length: 14; clone_size: NA; j_call: TRBJ2-7
cdr3_nt: TGCGCCAGCAGCTTGGGATTTGGGGCAGGTTTTAATGAAAAACTGTTTTTT; cdr3_aa: CASSLGFGAGFNEKLFF; v_call: TRBV5-1; d_call: NA; cdr3_length: 17; clone_size: NA; j_call: TRBJ1-4
cdr3_nt: TGTGCCAGCAGTTTGTTAGGGAGCAATCAGCCCCAGCATTTT; cdr3_aa: CASSLLGSNQPQHF; v_call: TRBV27; d_call: NA; cdr3_length: 14; clone_size: NA; j_call: TRBJ1-5
cdr3_nt: TGTGCCAGCAGCCTCGACCGGGGGGCAGGTGGGCAGCCCCAGCATTTT; cdr3_aa: CASSLDRGAGGQPQHF; v_call: TRBV4-2; d_call: NA; cdr3_length: 16; clone_size: NA; j_call: TRBJ1-5
cdr3_nt: TGTGCCAGCAGTGCGACGGGCCAACGGTTGCCAGATACGCAGTATTTT; cdr3_aa: CASSATGQRLPDTQYF; v_call: TRBV6-1; d_call: NA; cdr3_length: 16; clone_size: NA; j_call: TRBJ2-3
cdr3_nt: TGTGCCAGCAGCACATGGACTAGCGGGGGGGTAGTGAATGAGCAGTTCTTC; cdr3_aa: CASSTWTSGGVVNEQFF; v_call: TRBV21-1; d_call: NA; cdr3_length: 17; clone_size: NA; j_call: TRBJ2-1
cdr3_nt: TGCAGCGTTGAAGAGGGAACTGAAGCTTTCTTT; cdr3_aa: CSVEEGTEAFF; v_call: TRBV29-1; d_call: NA; cdr3_length: 11; clone_size: NA; j_call: TRBJ1-1
cdr3_nt: TGTGCCAGCGAGGAGACAGGGTCCCTATTAAACACCATATATTTT; cdr3_aa: CASEETGSLLNTIYF; v_call: TRBV6-1; d_call: TRBD1; cdr3_length: 15; clone_size: NA; j_call: TRBJ1-3
cdr3_nt: TGTGCCAGCAGCTATTCTAACACCGGGGAGCTGTTTTTT; cdr3_aa: CASSYSNTGELFF; v_call: TRBV7-6; d_call: NA; cdr3_length: 13; clone_size: NA; j_call: TRBJ2-2
cdr3_nt: TGTGCCAGCAGTTTCAACAGCAATCAGCCCCAGCATTTT; cdr3_aa: CASSFNSNQPQHF; v_call: TRBV6-6; d_call: NA; cdr3_length: 13; clone_size: NA; j_call: TRBJ1-5
cdr3_nt: TGCGCCAGCAGCTCTACCTCGGGAAGCCAAGCTTTCTTT; cdr3_aa: CASSSTSGSQAFF; v_call: TRBV5-1; d_call: NA; cdr3_length: 13; clone_size: NA; j_call: TRBJ1-1
cdr3_nt: TGTGCCAGCGGGGGAGGACTTAAGCAGTACTTC; cdr3_aa: CASGGGLKQYF; v_call: TRBV6-5; d_call: NA; cdr3_length: 11; clone_size: NA; j_call: TRBJ2-7
cdr3_nt: TGTGCCAGCACCGGACTAGCGGGGTTCGCCGGGGAGCTGTTTTTT; cdr3_aa: CASTGLAGFAGELFF; v_call: TRBV6-5; d_call: TRBD2; cdr3_length: 15; clone_size: NA; j_call: TRBJ2-2
cdr3_nt: TGTGCCAGCAGGGACAGGGATCGTGGCTATGGCTACACCTTC; cdr3_aa: CASRDRDRGYGYTF; v_call: TRBV6-5; d_call: TRBD1; cdr3_length: 14; clone_size: NA; j_call: TRBJ1-2
cdr3_nt: TGTGCCAGCAGTTTTACAGGGGACACTGAAGCTTTCTTT; cdr3_aa: CASSFTGDTEAFF; v_call: TRBV6-5; d_call: TRBD1; cdr3_length: 13; clone_size: NA; j_call: TRBJ1-1
cdr3_nt: TGTGCCAGCAGTCTAACACAGGGTTCCTATGGCTACACCTTC; cdr3_aa: CASSLTQGSYGYTF; v_call: TRBV27; d_call: NA; cdr3_length: 14; clone_size: NA; j_call: TRBJ1-2
cdr3_nt: TGTGCCAGCAGCCAGACAGGACAGGGGGCGTACGAGCAGTACTTC; cdr3_aa: CASSQTGQGAYEQYF; v_call: TRBV4-2; d_call: TRBD1; cdr3_length: 15; clone_size: NA; j_call: TRBJ2-7
cdr3_nt: TGTGCCAGCAGCGGGGGGGATAGTATCAACACCGGGGAGCTGTTTTTT; cdr3_aa: CASSGGDSINTGELFF; v_call: TRBV9; d_call: NA; cdr3_length: 16; clone_size: NA; j_call: TRBJ2-2
cdr3_nt: TGTGCCAGCAGCTCCCGCAGGGGGCTCGTGGCGAACAATGAGCAGTTCTTC; cdr3_aa: CASSSRRGLVANNEQFF; v_call: TRBV11-2; d_call: TRBD1; cdr3_length: 17; clone_size: NA; j_call: TRBJ2-1
cdr3_nt: TGTGCCACCCATCACGTGGGCAAAGGTGAGCCCCAGCATTTT; cdr3_aa: CATHHVGKGEPQHF; v_call: TRBV10-3; d_call: NA; cdr3_length: 14; clone_size: once; j_call: TRBJ1-5
cdr3_nt: TGTGCCAGCAGCTGGGGACTAGCGGGGGGCGGGGAGACCCAGTACTTC; cdr3_aa: CASSWGLAGGGETQYF; v_call: TRBV5-6; d_call: TRBD2; cdr3_length: 16; clone_size: NA; j_call: TRBJ2-5
cdr3_nt: TGTGCCACCTTGGCCAGGACAGGAAACACCATATATTTT; cdr3_aa: CATLARTGNTIYF; v_call: TRBV6-6; d_call: NA; cdr3_length: 13; clone_size: NA; j_call: TRBJ1-3
cdr3_nt: TGTGCCAGCAGTGACCAGACTAGCGGGGGGGCCCAAGAGACCCAGTACTTC; cdr3_aa: CASSDQTSGGAQETQYF; v_call: TRBV2; d_call: TRBD2; cdr3_length: 17; clone_size: NA; j_call: TRBJ2-5
cdr3_nt: TGTGCCAGCAGCTTACGCAGCCTGGACACTGAAGCTTTCTTT; cdr3_aa: CASSLRSLDTEAFF; v_call: TRBV11-2; d_call: NA; cdr3_length: 14; clone_size: NA; j_call: TRBJ1-1
cdr3_nt: TGTGCCAGCAGCGTAGTTTTAGGGGGCCCAGCTTTCTTT; cdr3_aa: CASSVVLGGPAFF; v_call: TRBV9; d_call: TRBD1; cdr3_length: 13; clone_size: NA; j_call: TRBJ1-1
cdr3_nt: TGCGCCAGCAGCTTCGTGGCAGGGACCCGCTCCTACAATGAGCAGTTCTTC; cdr3_aa: CASSFVAGTRSYNEQFF; v_call: TRBV5-1; d_call: NA; cdr3_length: 17; clone_size: NA; j_call: TRBJ2-1
cdr3_nt: TGTGCCAGTAGCCCAGGGGGCGGGAGCTATGGCTACACCTTC; cdr3_aa: CASSPGGGSYGYTF; v_call: TRBV19; d_call: TRBD1; cdr3_length: 14; clone_size: NA; j_call: TRBJ1-2